This T cell receptor (beta chain) was obtained from a study of radiation and T cells in renal cell carcinoma (dated by TCRdb to the early 2020s). As for the study more broadly: In total, fewer than 55 samples underwent TCR beta sequencing: some 25 tumors plus 27 peripheral blood samples. The final blood draw took place at 4 weeks after radiation, the same time as nephrectomy. Across all 50 or so samples, under 5,000,000 unique CDR3 nucleotide sequences, encoding 2,658,974 unique CDR3 amino acid sequences, were identified. Findings and caveats that apply to the study as a whole: Changes in the blood repertoire were not tracked past 4 weeks after treatment. Because pretreatment tumor biopsies were not available, the baseline intratumoral presence of clonotypes could not be determined. In blood, the top tumor clonotypes increased from baseline to 2 weeks after radiation and then shrank by 4 weeks, which suggests a temporary expansion of tumor-resident clones. The single-armed trial design could not address effects of radiation dose or scheduling on the TCR repertoire.

In light of the paper, this sample's time point label describes: blood 4 weeks post-SBRT, at nephrectomy. The treatment or condition label for this specimen denotes: 15 Gy SBRT to primary tumor, nephrectomy 4 weeks later. Samples were obtained from a clinical trial, in which 15 Gy stereotactic body radiation therapy was delivered to primary renal cell carcinomas and nephrectomy was performed 4 weeks later. To follow tumor-enriched clonotypes, peripheral blood was collected serially from radiation-treated patients at baseline and again at 2 weeks and 4 weeks after SBRT. Renal cell carcinoma with clear cell pathology was present in all patients. The QIAamp DNA Blood Mini Kit (Qiagen) was used to prepare genomic DNA for TCR sequencing. Samples were included in the analyses only if all quality control checks were passed. As concerns this clone: The antigen it recognizes is unknown. One base away there is no much larger clone; base qualities are not given.

Following the manufacturer's recommendations, the immunoSEQ kit was used to generate TCR beta libraries from genomic DNA. For library preparation, a first multiplex PCR was performed with proprietary primers, followed by a second PCR in which unique barcodes were added, and bead cleanups were performed after each round. Each sample batch included a kit-provided positive control reaction and a negative control reaction. The final libraries were assessed on an Agilent 4200 TapeStation D1000 ScreenTape, pooled by volume, and quantified by qPCR. Sequencing was performed on an Illumina NextSeq500 with a MidOutput 150-cycle cartridge, and 156 Read1 and 15 Index1 cycles were run with kit custom primers. The pooled library was loaded at around 1.1 pM with a roughly 20% PhiX control spike-in. Concerning the study's data processing: Vendor-processed data were analyzed in R, and a clonotype was defined as all T cells sharing the same CDR3 nucleotide sequence. For clone abundance analyses, frequencies were normalized to the 10,000 most abundant clones in each sample. Before analysis, public T cell clones were removed, and these numbered fewer than six per sample on average. An abundance difference of at least 32-fold between compartments was the criterion for calling clonotypes tumor-enriched or baseline blood-enriched. A beta-binomial differential abundance model was applied to find clonotypes that expanded or contracted between blood time points. The Baroni-Urbani and Buser coefficient was used to measure tumor-blood repertoire similarity, and groups were compared with two-tailed Wilcoxon tests in R. The table comes from immuneACCESS by way of TCRdb, which keeps in-frame sequences with V and J called. Part of the clones is missing from these tables; in studies checked, under half for an unresolved V gene and the rest for unknown reasons. Clonal size and the V and J genes are those of that table, whereas D and trimming came from the DNA. The sample includes 75,000 to 95,000 clones, with 70% to 90% observed a single time. More than 9% of the sample is in the top ten clones.

CDR1 SGHRS and CDR2 YFSETQ are derived from the germline V gene. From V the trimming removes 5 bases and from J it removes 1 base, while the gene matches leave 11 bases of the junction unaccounted for. The CDR3 covers 17 residues, taking in both the cysteine and the phenylalanine. This entry keeps only the CDR3 DNA: 51 bases, framed from base 1. This material consisted of blood, taken from a patient whose treatment included radiotherapy and nephrectomy. Recombination linked TRBV5-1 to TRBJ2-1; TRBD2 matches 8 bases in the middle. The receptor's source is a man aged 50-60 years with renal cell carcinoma. The CDR3 reads as follows: CASRRGSGDVSYNEQFF. The sequenced DNA is TGCGCCAGCAGGAGGGGTAGCGGGGACGTTTCCTACAATGAGCAGTTCTTC.